This TCR beta chain appears in the sequencing data of a study of blood T cells in healthy people across ages. Background on the study: About one barcoded beta molecule per two T cells was the capture yield of template switching.

A second PCR, run for roughly 7 to 12 cycles, used a sample-barcoded 5' primer plus a J-beta primer mix. TCRdb analysed the 5' RACE reads with MiXCR anew, one entry per CDR3 protein. The sample has 850,000 to 1,100,000 distinct CDR3 sequences; approximately 38% are singletons. V shed 10 bases and J 0 bases; nucleotides not matched to a gene: 14. Germline lookup yields CDR1 MDHEN and CDR2 SYDVKM. This CDR3 region has 18 residues. Study results and limitations: Per million T cells, TCR beta diversity dropped roughly linearly as age increased. Versus aged donors, long-lived donors had higher diversity and more naive CD4+ cells.

Aged roughly 6 to 90, donors were systemically healthy Caucasians from Russia. As concerns this clonotype: The antigen remains unidentified.

This clonotype was obtained from a man aged 18 to 30 in good health. Sequenced sample: blood. The rearrangement links TRBV28 to TRBJ2-6, with 8 nucleotides matching TRBD1. DNA for the CDR3: TGTGCCATACAAGACGGGACAGGCGACGACTCTGGGGCCAACGTCCTGACTTTC. Its translation: CAIQDGTGDDSGANVLTF. The whole variable domain, remainder taken from reference TRBV28 and TRBJ2-6, is DVKVTQSSRYLVKRTGEKVFLECVQDMDHENMFWYRQDPGLGLRLIYFSYDVKMKEKGDIPEGYSVSREKKERFSLILESASTNQTSMYLCAIQDGTGDDSGANVLTFGAGSRLTVL.